This entry lists 9 T cell receptor beta chains sequenced from one sample in a study of early T cells in non-severe SARS-CoV-2 infection. TCRdb redid the calling of the 5' RACE reads with MiXCR, one entry per CDR3 protein. The sample yields about 48,000 distinct CDR3 sequences, around 6% seen once. Sample: whole blood. The receptors were sampled from an adult who was a healthcare worker with PCR-confirmed SARS-CoV-2 infection or an uninfected control (not recorded which).

About this clonotype: With a much larger clone just one base away, this may be a read error. The chain combines TRBV6-5 with TRBJ1-6, with unresolved D. Germline V gene lookup returns CDR1 MNHEY and CDR2 SVGAGI. This CDR3 is 15 amino acids long. V lost 7 bases, J lost 9 bases, and 19 bases lay in between. CDR3 region: CASNSTEPEISPLHF. DNA for the CDR3: TGTGCCAGCAACTCCACAGAGCCTGAGATTTCACCCCTCCACTTT.

Many counts were recorded for this clonotype. V is TRBV10-1 and J is TRBJ2-7; TRBD1 agrees at 7 bases. J gave up 6 bases and V 2 bases, and 7 bases lay outside the gene matches. Germline values: CDR1 WNHNN, CDR2 SYGVQD (reference sequence). The length of the CDR3 is 14 residues. In DNA form, the CDR3 reads TGCGCCAGCAGTGAGACAGGGGACCACCTCGAGCAGTACTTC. It encodes CASSETGDHLEQYF.

At least ten counts were recorded for this clonotype. The chain employs TRBV6-5 and TRBJ2-7; the D call may be TRBD1 or TRBD2 (5 bases each). The V and J ends lost 5 bases and 7 bases respectively, with 18 bases between them. The CDR3 is 14 residues long. Germline CDR1 is MNHEY and CDR2 is SVGAGI. CDR3 sequence (DNA): TGTGCCAGCAGTCCGGCCGGGACGACACTTGAGCAGTACTTC. It translates to CASSPAGTTLEQYF.

This clonotype was counted only a few times. This rearrangement joins TRBV10-2 to TRBJ2-7; D not certain. The CDR3 covers 13 residues. Germline CDR1 reads WSHSY; CDR2 reads SAAADI. Trimming stripped 6 bases from V and 6 bases from J, with 15 bases between. The CDR3 bases are TGCGCCAGCAGCGCAGCCAAGGATGGCGAGCAGTACTTC. Translation: CASSAAKDGEQYF.

This clonotype was picked up many times. The CDR3 DNA reads as TGTGCCAGCAGCCAAGATTACGGGAAGACTGAAGCTTTCTTT. Translated: CASSQDYGKTEAFF. The J gene is TRBJ1-1, the V gene TRBV3-2. TRBV3-2 is listed as a pseudogene. The CDR3 runs 14 residues.

CDR3 sequence (DNA): TGCAGTGCTAGAGGGTCTGCTAGCGGGAGGCCCAATGAGCAGTTCTTC. Translation: CSARGSASGRPNEQFF. The chain carries TRBV20-1 and TRBJ2-1; 11 bases are a match to TRBD2. This CDR3 has 16 residues. J gave up 6 bases and V 1 base, and 8 bases lay outside the gene matches. From germline, CDR1 is DFQATT and CDR2 SNEGSKA (reference sequence).

This clonotype has ten or more counts. The junction departs from the called germline gene at one end, perhaps through a read error. The gene calls are TRBV7-9 and TRBJ2-3; the D gene is possibly TRBD2 (6 bases). The CDR3 is 15 amino acids. Germline CDR1 is SEHNR and CDR2 is FQNEAQ (reference sequence). The CDR3 region is CASSFGRGSRDTQYF. The CDR3 bases are TGTGCCAGCAGCTTTGGACGGGGGAGCAGAGATACGCAGTATTTT. The full variable domain, its missing parts supplied by reference TRBV7-9 and TRBJ2-3, is DTGVSQNPRHKITKRGQNVTFRCDPISEHNRLYWYRQTLGQGPEFLTYFQNEAQLEKSRLLSDRFSAERPKGSFSTLEIQRTEQGDSAMYLCASSFGRGSRDTQYFGPGTRLTVL.

At least ten counts were recorded for this clonotype. The V and J genes are TRBV12-3 or TRBV12-4 and TRBJ1-6, with unresolved D. The germline V and J ends were trimmed by 7 bases and 10 bases, with 11 bases remaining between them. CDR3 length: 12 amino acids. The chain's CDR3 is CASTRPPSPLHF. In DNA, the CDR3 is TGTGCCAGCACCCGGCCCCCATCACCCCTCCACTTT.

This clonotype was counted between two and nine times. The V and J genes are TRBV7-9 and TRBJ2-3; D ambiguous. V lost 1 base and J lost 2, with 10 bases in between. The V gene's germline CDR1 is SEHNR and CDR2 FQNEAQ (reference sequence). CDR3 length: 15 residues. CDR3 sequence (DNA): TGTGCCAGCAGCTTAGAAGTAAAACCCACAGATACGCAGTATTTT. Protein sequence: CASSLEVKPTDTQYF. The full variable domain, with the rest looked up from reference TRBV7-9 and TRBJ2-3, is DTGVSQNPRHKITKRGQNVTFRCDPISEHNRLYWYRQTLGQGPEFLTYFQNEAQLEKSRLLSDRFSAERPKGSFSTLEIQRTEQGDSAMYLCASSLEVKPTDTQYFGPGTRLTVL.